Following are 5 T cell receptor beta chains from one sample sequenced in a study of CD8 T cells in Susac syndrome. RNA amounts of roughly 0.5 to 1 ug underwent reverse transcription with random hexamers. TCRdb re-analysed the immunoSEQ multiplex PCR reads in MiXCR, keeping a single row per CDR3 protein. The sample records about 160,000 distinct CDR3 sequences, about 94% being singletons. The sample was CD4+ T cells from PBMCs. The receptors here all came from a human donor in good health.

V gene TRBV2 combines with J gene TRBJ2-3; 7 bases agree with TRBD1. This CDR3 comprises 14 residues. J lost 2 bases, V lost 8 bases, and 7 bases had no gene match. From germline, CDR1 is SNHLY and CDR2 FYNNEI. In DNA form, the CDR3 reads TGTGCCAGCCCCCCGGGACAGAACACAGATACGCAGTATTTT. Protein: CASPPGQNTDTQYF.

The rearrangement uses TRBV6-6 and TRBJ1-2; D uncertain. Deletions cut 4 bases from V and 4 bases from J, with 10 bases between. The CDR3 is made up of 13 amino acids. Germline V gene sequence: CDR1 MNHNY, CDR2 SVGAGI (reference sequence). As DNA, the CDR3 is TGTGCCAGCAGTTCAAGCCACCTCTATGGCTACACCTTC. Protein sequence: CASSSSHLYGYTF.

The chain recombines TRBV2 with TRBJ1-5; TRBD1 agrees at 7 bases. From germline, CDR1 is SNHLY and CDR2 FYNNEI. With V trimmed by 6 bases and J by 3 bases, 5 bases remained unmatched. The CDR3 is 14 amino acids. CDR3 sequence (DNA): TGTGCCAGCAGGAACAGGGGCTCCAATCAGCCCCAGCATTTT. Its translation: CASRNRGSNQPQHF.

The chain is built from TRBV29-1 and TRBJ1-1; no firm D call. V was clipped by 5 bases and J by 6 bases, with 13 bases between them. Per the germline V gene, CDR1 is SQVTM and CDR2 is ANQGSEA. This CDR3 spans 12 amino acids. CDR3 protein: CSVQPPSAEAFF. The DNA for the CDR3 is TGCAGCGTTCAACCCCCGAGCGCTGAAGCTTTCTTT.

In DNA, the CDR3 is TGTGCCAGCAGTGCTTTATGGGGGAAAGAGACCCAGTACTTC. Residues: CASSALWGKETQYF. The chain links TRBV2 to TRBJ2-5; D tentatively fits TRBD1 or TRBD2 (5 bases each). V was shortened by 4 bases and J by 3 bases, with 12 bases between the two germline ends. The CDR3 contains 14 residues. Germline-derived CDR1 and CDR2 are SNHLY and FYNNEI.